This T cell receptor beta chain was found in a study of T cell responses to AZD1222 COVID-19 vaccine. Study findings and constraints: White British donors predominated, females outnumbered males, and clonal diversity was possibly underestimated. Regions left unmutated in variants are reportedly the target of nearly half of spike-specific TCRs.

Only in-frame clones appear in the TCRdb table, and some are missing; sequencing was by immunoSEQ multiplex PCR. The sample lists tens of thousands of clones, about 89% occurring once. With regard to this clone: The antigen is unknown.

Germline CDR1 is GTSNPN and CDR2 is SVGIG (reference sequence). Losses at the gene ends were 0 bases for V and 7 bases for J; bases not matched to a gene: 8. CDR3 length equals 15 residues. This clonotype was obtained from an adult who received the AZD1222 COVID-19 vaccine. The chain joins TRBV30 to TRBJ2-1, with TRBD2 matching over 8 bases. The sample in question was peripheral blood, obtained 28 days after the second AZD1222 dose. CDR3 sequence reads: CAWSVPGGAGNEQFF. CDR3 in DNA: TGTGCCTGGAGTGTACCCGGGGGGGCAGGGAATGAGCAGTTCTTC.